Sequencing of this TCR beta chain was carried out in a study of siplizumab effects on memory and regulatory T cells. Sequencing was performed with immunoSEQ multiplex PCR; in TCRdb, only in-frame clones are kept and a portion is missing. Among more than 95,000 clones listed, 85% to 95% were seen once. This receptor was taken from a human donor in good health. The sample comprised CD4+ T cells sorted from blood.

The CDR3 protein is CASSRPAEHKTF. CDR3 bases: TGTGCCAGCAGCCGCCCCGCCGAGCATAAAACCTTC. This sequence joins TRBV7-9 and TRBJ1-2, with unresolved D. Germline V CDR1 and CDR2: SEHNR, FQNEAQ (reference sequence). Between the trimmed V and J ends, which lost 5 bases and 14 bases, there was a span of 18 bases. There are 12 residues in the CDR3.